The next 5 T cell receptor beta chains were all read from a single sample in a study of human T cells and chemical hapten exposure. Time point noted: patch test 3, about 24 weeks after DPC sensitization. Treatment specified: therapeutic diphenylcyclopropenone sensitization with weekly scalp DPC. Sequencing started from total RNA isolated from unfractionated whole blood. A single record per CDR3 protein comes from TCRdb applying MiXCR to the RACE reads. The sample lists 30,000 to 50,000 distinct CDR3 sequences; more than 9.5% were seen once. This specimen consisted of whole blood, obtained in connection with sensitization to the hapten diphenylcyclopropenone (DPC). These receptors all stem from a woman in her thirties or forties with alopecia areata. Some clones in this sample may be carry-over from other donors' samples.

This clonotype was detected a few times. The chain combines TRBV9 with TRBJ1-3; D gene uncertain. The CDR3 extends over 13 amino acids. The germline V gene has CDR1 SGDLS and CDR2 YYNGEE. V was pared by 4 bases and J by 4 bases, with 9 bases between. In DNA, the CDR3 is TGTGCCAGCAGCACTCGCCCCGGAAACACCATATATTTT. Translation: CASSTRPGNTIYF. Drawing the rest from reference TRBV9 and TRBJ1-3, the complete variable domain is DSGVTQTPKHLITATGQRVTLRCSPRSGDLSVYWYQQSLDQGLQFLIQYYNGEERAKGNILERFSAQQFPDLHSELNLSSLELGDSALYFCASSTRPGNTIYFGEGSWLTVV.

This clonotype was found many times. The chain recombines TRBV28 with TRBJ1-3; weak D call: TRBD1 (5 bases). The CDR3 consists of 14 residues. The germline gives CDR1 MDHEN, CDR2 SYDVKM. V was shortened by 6 bases and J by 4 bases, with 13 bases between the two germline ends. This chain's CDR3 is CASRGGAHGNTIYF. CDR3 nucleotides: TGTGCCAGCAGGGGGGGAGCTCACGGAAACACCATATATTTT.

There are many counts of this clonotype. The rearrangement joins TRBV18 to TRBJ2-3, with D unclear. With 2 bases removed from V and 0 bases from J, the gap between germline ends came to 9 bases. The CDR3 totals 15 residues. Germline CDR1 and CDR2: KGHSH and LQKENI. This chain's CDR3 is CASSPSSTSTDTQYF. CDR3 bases: TGTGCCAGCTCACCAAGTTCGACTAGCACAGATACGCAGTATTTT.

As regards this clonotype: One base away lies a much larger clone, so this may be a sequencing read error. V is TRBV11-2 and J is TRBJ2-1, with 7 positions matching TRBD1. This CDR3 spans 14 amino acids. The germline V gene has CDR1 SGHAT and CDR2 FQNNGV. CDR3 protein: CVSSSHRGYNEQFF. The DNA of the CDR3 is TGTGTCAGCAGTAGCCACAGGGGCTACAATGAGCAGTTCTTC.

V gene TRBV11-2 combines with J gene TRBJ2-5, with D maybe TRBD2 (5 bases). The CDR3 runs 13 residues. V was shortened by 8 bases and J by 5 bases, with 15 bases between the two germline ends. Germline V gene sequence: CDR1 SGHAT, CDR2 FQNNGV. The CDR3: CASRPEGYETQYF. The CDR3 DNA follows: TGTGCCAGCCGTCCCGAGGGCTACGAGACCCAGTACTTC.